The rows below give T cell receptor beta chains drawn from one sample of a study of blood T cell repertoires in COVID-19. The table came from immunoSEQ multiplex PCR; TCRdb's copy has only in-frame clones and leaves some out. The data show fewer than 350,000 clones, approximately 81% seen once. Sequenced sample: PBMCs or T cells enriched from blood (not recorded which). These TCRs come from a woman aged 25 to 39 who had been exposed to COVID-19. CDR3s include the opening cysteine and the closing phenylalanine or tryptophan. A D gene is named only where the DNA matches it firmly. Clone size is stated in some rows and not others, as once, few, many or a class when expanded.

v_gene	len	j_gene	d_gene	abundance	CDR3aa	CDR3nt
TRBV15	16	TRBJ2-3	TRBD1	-	CATSRRSGQGSDTQYF	TGTGCCACCAGCAGAAGGTCGGGACAGGGGTCAGATACGCAGTATTTT
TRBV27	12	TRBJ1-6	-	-	CASGRNNSPLHF	TGTGCCAGCGGCAGAAATAATTCACCCCTCCACTTT
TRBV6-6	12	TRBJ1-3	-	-	CASTYSGNTIYF	TGTGCCAGCACCTATTCTGGAAACACCATATATTTT
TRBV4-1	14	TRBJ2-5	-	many	CASTSGHSGETQYF	TGCGCCAGCACCTCGGGACATTCGGGAGAGACCCAGTACTTC
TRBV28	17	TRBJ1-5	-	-	CASSLYGTPYSNQPQHF	TGTGCCAGCAGTTTGTACGGGACACCATATAGCAATCAGCCCCAGCATTTT
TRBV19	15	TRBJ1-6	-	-	CASMRTAQNNSPLHF	TGTGCCAGTATGCGGACAGCCCAAAATAATTCACCCCTCCACTTT
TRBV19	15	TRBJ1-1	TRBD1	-	CASSPTGGLNTEAFF	TGTGCCAGTAGTCCAACAGGGGGCCTGAACACTGAAGCTTTCTTT
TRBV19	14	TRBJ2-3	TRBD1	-	CASRPGTATDTQYF	TGTGCCAGCCGTCCTGGGACAGCCACAGATACGCAGTATTTT
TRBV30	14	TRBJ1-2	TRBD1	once	CAWSTGTGGYGYTF	TGTGCCTGGAGTACAGGGACAGGGGGTTACGGCTACACCTTC
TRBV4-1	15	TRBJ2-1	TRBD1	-	CASSQRTGDPNEQFF	TGCGCCAGCAGCCAAAGAACAGGGGACCCCAATGAGCAGTTCTTC
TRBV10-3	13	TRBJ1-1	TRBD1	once	CAIRDRWDTEAFF	TGTGCCATCCGGGACAGATGGGACACTGAAGCTTTCTTT
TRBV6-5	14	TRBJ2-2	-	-	CAIALGLNTGELFF	TGTGCCATCGCCTTGGGACTTAACACCGGGGAGCTGTTTTTT
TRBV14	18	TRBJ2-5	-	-	CASSQVLALRLKRHSQYF	TGTGCCAGCAGCCAAGTACTAGCTTTGAGGCTTAAACGACATTCCCAGTACTTC
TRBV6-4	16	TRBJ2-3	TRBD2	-	CASSERAGGPGDTQYF	TGTGCCAGCAGTGAACGAGCGGGGGGGCCCGGGGATACGCAGTATTTT
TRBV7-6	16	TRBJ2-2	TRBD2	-	CASSPRLAEATGELFF	TGTGCCAGCAGCCCTCGACTAGCGGAGGCGACCGGGGAGCTGTTTTTT
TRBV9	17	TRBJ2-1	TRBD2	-	CASSVTSSGRAYNEQFF	TGTGCCAGCAGCGTAACCTCTAGCGGGAGGGCCTACAATGAGCAGTTCTTC
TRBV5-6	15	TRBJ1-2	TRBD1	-	CASSYRDRAVYGYTF	TGTGCCAGCAGCTACCGGGACAGGGCCGTCTATGGCTACACCTTC
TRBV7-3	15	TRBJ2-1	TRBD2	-	CASSLMRGFYNEQFF	TGTGCCAGCAGCTTAATGCGGGGGTTCTACAATGAGCAGTTCTTC
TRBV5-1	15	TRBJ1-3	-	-	CASTTSGASGNTIYF	TGCGCCAGCACGACCTCCGGAGCCTCTGGAAACACCATATATTTT
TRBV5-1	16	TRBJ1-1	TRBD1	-	CASSFSLGQGYTEAFF	TGCGCCAGCAGCTTCTCATTAGGACAGGGCTACACTGAAGCTTTCTTT
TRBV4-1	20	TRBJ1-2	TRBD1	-	CASSQDPGQISSLENYGYTF	TGCGCCAGCAGCCAAGATCCGGGACAGATATCTTCTCTTGAAAACTATGGCTACACCTTC
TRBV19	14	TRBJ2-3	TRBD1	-	CASRGQGLTDTQYF	TGTGCCAGTAGGGGACAGGGACTCACAGATACGCAGTATTTT
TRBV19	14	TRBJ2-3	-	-	CASSIPGNSDTQYF	TGTGCCAGTAGTATTCCGGGAAACTCAGATACGCAGTATTTT
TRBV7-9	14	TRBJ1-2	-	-	CASSLLSGNYGYTF	TGTGCCAGCAGCTTATTGTCAGGGAACTATGGCTACACCTTC
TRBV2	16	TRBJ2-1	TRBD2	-	CASSEGPSGKYNEQFF	TGTGCCAGCAGTGAGGGGCCTAGCGGGAAATACAATGAGCAGTTCTTC
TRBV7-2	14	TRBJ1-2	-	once	CASSLGAFNYGYTF	TGTGCCAGCAGCTTAGGAGCGTTTAACTATGGCTACACCTTC
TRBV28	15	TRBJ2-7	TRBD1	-	CASSPSWTGGREQYF	TGTGCCAGCAGCCCCAGTTGGACAGGGGGACGCGAGCAGTACTTC
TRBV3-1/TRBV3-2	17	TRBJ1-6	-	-	CASSQDEGLMVNSPLHF	TGTGCCAGCAGCCAGGACGAGGGTCTAATGGTTAATTCACCCCTCCACTTT
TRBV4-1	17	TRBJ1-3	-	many	CASSQGYGLLSGNTIYF	TGCGCCAGCAGCCAAGGATATGGACTGCTCTCTGGAAACACCATATATTTT
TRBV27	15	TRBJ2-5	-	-	CASSLRTARQETQYF	TGTGCCAGCAGTCTGAGGACAGCCCGACAAGAGACCCAGTACTTC
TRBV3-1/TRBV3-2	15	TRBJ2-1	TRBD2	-	CASSQENSGGNEQFF	TGTGCCAGCAGCCAAGAAAATAGCGGGGGGAATGAGCAGTTCTTC
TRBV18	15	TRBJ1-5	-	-	CASSPPGYSNQPQHF	TGTGCCAGCTCACCACCCGGTTATAGCAATCAGCCCCAGCATTTT
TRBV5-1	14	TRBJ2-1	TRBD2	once	CASSRASGYNEQFF	TGCGCCAGCAGCCGAGCTAGCGGTTACAATGAGCAGTTCTTC
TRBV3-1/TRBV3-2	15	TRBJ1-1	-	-	CASSQGGQAGTEAFF	TGTGCCAGCAGCCAAGGGGGGCAGGCCGGGACTGAAGCTTTCTTT
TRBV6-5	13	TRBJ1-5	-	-	CASSNRGNQPQHF	TGTGCCAGCAGTAACCGGGGGAATCAGCCCCAGCATTTT
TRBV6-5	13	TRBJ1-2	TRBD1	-	CASRVSGQYGYTF	TGTGCCAGCAGGGTGTCGGGACAGTATGGCTACACCTTC
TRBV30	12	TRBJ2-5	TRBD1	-	CAWDGQGETQYF	TGTGCCTGGGATGGACAGGGAGAGACCCAGTACTTC
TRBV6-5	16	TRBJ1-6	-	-	CASSLEGSSYNSPLHF	TGTGCCAGCAGTTTGGAGGGGAGCTCCTATAATTCACCCCTCCACTTT
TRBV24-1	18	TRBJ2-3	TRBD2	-	CATSDNSGGYTSTDTQYF	TGTGCCACCAGTGACAATAGCGGGGGCTACACCAGCACAGATACGCAGTATTTT
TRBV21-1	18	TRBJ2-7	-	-	CASSNGPPASPGSYEQYF	TGTGCCAGCAGCAATGGCCCCCCGGCCTCCCCGGGTTCCTACGAGCAGTACTTC
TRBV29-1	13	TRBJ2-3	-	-	CSVVGGATDTQYF	TGCAGCGTTGTAGGGGGGGCCACAGATACGCAGTATTTT
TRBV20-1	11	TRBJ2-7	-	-	CSAGQSYEQYF	TGCAGTGCCGGACAGAGCTACGAGCAGTACTTC